This T cell receptor (beta chain) comes out of a study of T cells in Graves' hyperthyroidism and ophthalmopathy. Study-wide results and caveats: Within blood appeared most thyroid clonotypes that had expanded above 0.001. Ophthalmopathy was distinguished from stable hyperthyroidism by 13 V-J signatures.

TCR beta CDR3 regions were amplified from RNA transcripts. TCR CDR3 regions were first amplified by RT-PCR with HTBI primers. TCRdb used MiXCR to reprocess the multiplex PCR reads, holding one entry per CDR3 protein. The sample records hundreds of thousands of distinct CDR3 sequences, approximately 20% being singletons. Based on clinical symptoms, serum thyroxine and TRAb, thyroid ultrasound and orbital computed tomography, diagnoses were reached. Using about 10 ml of fresh peripheral blood, PBMCs were prepared. Remarks on this clonotype: The target antigen is unknown.

The sequence came from a man in his thirties or forties with Graves' ophthalmopathy. Material for sequencing was blood.

CDR3 residues: CASSHRMSQETQYF. CDR3 in DNA: TGTGCCAGCAGCCATAGGATGAGCCAAGAGACCCAGTACTTC. The chain links TRBV3-1 to TRBJ2-5, with D hard to call. Germline V CDR1 and CDR2: LGHDT, YNNKEL (reference sequence). The V end was cut by 3 bases, the J end by 1 base, with 9 bases between. The CDR3 spans 14 residues.